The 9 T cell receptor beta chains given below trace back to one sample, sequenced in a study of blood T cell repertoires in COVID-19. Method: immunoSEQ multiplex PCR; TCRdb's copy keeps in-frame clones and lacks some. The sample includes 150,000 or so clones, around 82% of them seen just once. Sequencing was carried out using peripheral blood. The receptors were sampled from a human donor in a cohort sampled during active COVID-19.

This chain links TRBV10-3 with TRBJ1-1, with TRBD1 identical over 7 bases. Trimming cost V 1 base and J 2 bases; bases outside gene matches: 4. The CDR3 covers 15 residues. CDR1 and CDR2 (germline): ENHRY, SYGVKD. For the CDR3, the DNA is TGTGCCATCAGTGAGTTCGAGGGGGCTAACACTGAAGCTTTCTTT. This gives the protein CAISEFEGANTEAFF.

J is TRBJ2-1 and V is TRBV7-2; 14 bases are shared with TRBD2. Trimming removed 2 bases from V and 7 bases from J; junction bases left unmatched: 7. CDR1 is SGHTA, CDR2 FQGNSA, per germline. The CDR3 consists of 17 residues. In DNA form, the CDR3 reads TGTGCCAGCAGCTTAATGGTATGGACTAGCGGGAGGAATGAGCAGTTCTTC. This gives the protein CASSLMVWTSGRNEQFF.

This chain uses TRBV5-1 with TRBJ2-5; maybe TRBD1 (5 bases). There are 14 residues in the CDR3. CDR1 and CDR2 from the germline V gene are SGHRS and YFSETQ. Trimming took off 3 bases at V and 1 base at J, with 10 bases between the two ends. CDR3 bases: TGCGCCAGCAGCTCATCAGGGCTCCAAGAGACCCAGTACTTC. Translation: CASSSSGLQETQYF. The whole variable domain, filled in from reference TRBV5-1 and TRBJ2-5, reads KAGVTQTPRYLIKTRGQQVTLSCSPISGHRSVSWYQQTPGQGLQFLFEYFSETQRNKGNFPGRFSGRQFSNSRSEMNVSTLELGDSALYLCASSSSGLQETQYFGPGTRLLVL.

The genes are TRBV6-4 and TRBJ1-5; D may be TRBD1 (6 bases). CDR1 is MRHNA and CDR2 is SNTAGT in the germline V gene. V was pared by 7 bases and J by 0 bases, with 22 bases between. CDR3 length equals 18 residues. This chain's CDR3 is CASTQPPGDLNSNQPQHF. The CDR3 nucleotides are TGTGCCAGCACCCAACCCCCAGGGGATCTTAATAGCAATCAGCCCCAGCATTTT.

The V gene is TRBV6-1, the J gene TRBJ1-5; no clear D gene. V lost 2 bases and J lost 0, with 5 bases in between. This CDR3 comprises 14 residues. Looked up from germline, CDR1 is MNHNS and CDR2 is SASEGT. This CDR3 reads CASSEQYSNQPQHF. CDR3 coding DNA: TGTGCCAGCAGTGAACAGTATAGCAATCAGCCCCAGCATTTT.

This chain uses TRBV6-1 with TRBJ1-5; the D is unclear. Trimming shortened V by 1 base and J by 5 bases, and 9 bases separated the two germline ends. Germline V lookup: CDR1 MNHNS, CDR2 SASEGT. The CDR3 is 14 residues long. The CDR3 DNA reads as TGTGCCAGCAGTGAAGACCCCAGATATCAGCCCCAGCATTTT. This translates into CASSEDPRYQPQHF.

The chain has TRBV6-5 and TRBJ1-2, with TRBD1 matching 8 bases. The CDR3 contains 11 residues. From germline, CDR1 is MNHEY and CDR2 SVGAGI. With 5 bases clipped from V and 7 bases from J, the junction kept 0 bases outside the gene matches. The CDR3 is CASSQGAGYTF. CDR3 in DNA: TGTGCCAGCAGTCAGGGGGCTGGCTACACCTTC.

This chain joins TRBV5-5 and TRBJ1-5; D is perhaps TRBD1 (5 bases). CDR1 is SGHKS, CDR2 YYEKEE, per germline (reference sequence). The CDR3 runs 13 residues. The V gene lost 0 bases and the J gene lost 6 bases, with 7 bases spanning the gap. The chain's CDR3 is CASSLVGGQPQHF. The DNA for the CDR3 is TGTGCCAGCAGCTTGGTCGGGGGTCAGCCCCAGCATTTT.

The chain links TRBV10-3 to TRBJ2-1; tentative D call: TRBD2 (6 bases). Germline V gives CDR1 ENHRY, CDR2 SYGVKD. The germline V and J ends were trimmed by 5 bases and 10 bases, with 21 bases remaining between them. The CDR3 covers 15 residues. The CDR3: CAISQESTSSAEQFF. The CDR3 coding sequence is TGTGCCATCAGTCAAGAGAGTACTAGCTCCGCGGAGCAGTTCTTC.